What follows is one T cell receptor beta chain and its context. The antigen is undetermined. Assays covered roughly 90,000 TCR templates per sample. Profiled with immunoSEQ multiplex PCR; TCRdb holds only in-frame clones, not every one. This sample has about 100,000 clones; roughly nine tenths occur once, and the top ten carry around 0.73%. Germline assignment: CDR1 MNHNY and CDR2 SVGAGI (reference sequence). CDR3 length: 16 residues. The J segment lost 8 bases and the V segment lost 8 bases, leaving 15 bases of the junction unmatched. This sample stems from a study of siplizumab effects on memory and regulatory T cells. Findings of the study overall: Only a minority of proliferating CD4+ or CD8+ clones had an assignable naive or memory phenotype, with roughly 80-95% lacking one. Apparently more diverse than memory cells, naive T cells also seemed major alloresponse contributors. Proliferating Tregs in siplizumab cultures were never verified as suppressive.

The source material was Tregs sorted from blood. The origin of this receptor is a human donor in good health. The J gene is TRBJ1-6, the V gene TRBV6-6, with 7 positions matching TRBD1. DNA of the CDR3: TGTGCCAGCGGCAACCCTCCCGGACAGGCCTATTCACCCCTCCACTTT. As protein: CASGNPPGQAYSPLHF.